This TCR beta chain was sequenced in a study of shared clonotypes between healthy human individuals (TCRdb year 2020). For the wider study: A couple of women and three men aged 18 to 49 years were included in the cohort. To increase sequencing depth and limit assay-specific biases, TCR repertoire library preparation and sequencing were carried out by different laboratories using diverse techniques. Per donor, three plates each were used for CD4 naive and CD4 memory, two for CD8 naive, and one for CD8 memory. Each donor's leukapheresis produced roughly between roughly 0.85 and 10 billion PBMCs. To estimate repertoire size and how much clonotype sharing occurs between individuals, the study deeply sequenced the blood TCR repertoires of 5 or 6 healthy adults.

Using the deep immunoSEQ assay, TCR CDR3 regions were amplified from genomic DNA by multiplex PCR. Extracted genomic DNA from each cell subset was distributed evenly across all wells of several immunoSEQ 96-well plates, and each plate was treated as a replicate. For sorted subsets, 150 to 250 ng genomic DNA, equal to tens of thousands of T cell genomes, was loaded into each replicate PCR. Purified libraries were quantified with a Qubit 3.0 fluorometer, sized on a Bioanalyzer 2100, and re-quantified with the KAPA Library Quantification kit. Every immunoSEQ 96-well plate was sequenced on a dedicated single-read 150-cycle Illumina NextSeq 550 flow cell. In the source study's methods: Because the immunoSEQ output included only junctional sequences and no quality scores, the filtering could not be the same as the filtering used for full-length reads. Sequences were annotated with PyIR, a Python wrapper for IgBLAST v1.9, and V/J genes and CDR3 were assigned using IMGT germline references. Reads were removed for weak V/J assignments (E-value above 1e-6), missing CDR3, stop codons, out-of-frame junctions, or ambiguous translated residues. A V3J clonotype was defined by an identical inferred V gene, J gene, and CDR3 amino acid sequence. Percentage overlap between repertoires was calculated by dividing the number of shared unique clonotypes by the size of the smaller repertoire. Repertoire richness was assessed with RTK rarefaction, the Chao1 estimator, and Recon v2.1 estimates of unobserved clonotypes. For all TCRbeta clonotypes obtained by the gDNA method from a few donors, generation probabilities were computed with OLGA. TCRdb's version of the immuneACCESS table is confined to in-frame rearrangements and falls short of the full clone set. An unresolved V gene accounts for under half of the shortfall where checked; the remainder is of unknown origin. V and J calls plus clone size are reproduced from that table; the DNA served to infer D and trimming. Counted in this sample were fewer than 400,000 clones; around 72% of them appeared once. Jointly, the top ten make up around a tenth of the sample.

With respect to this clone: No cognate antigen has been identified for it. The record has no base qualities; no much larger clone is one base away.

Donors were healthy HIV-negative adults with no recently reported acute infections or vaccinations. All donors were Caucasian adults living in Nashville, Tennessee, USA. CD4+ T cells were enriched through magnetic negative selection, after which naive cells were positively selected on CD45RA and the remaining negative fraction served as the memory subset. Blood was collected by leukapheresis, and PBMCs were isolated by Ficoll-Histopaque density gradient centrifugation and then cryopreserved in liquid nitrogen vapor phase. Analytical flow cytometry was used to check the purity and quantity of each magnetically sorted T cell population. From each sorted fraction, genomic DNA was isolated and quantified by UV absorbance on a Nanodrop 2000c. From the cysteine through the phenylalanine, the CDR3 covers 13 amino acids. Solely the CDR3 DNA is kept, with 39 bases framed from the first base. Relative to germline, V is 3 bases shorter and J is 6 bases shorter, with 9 bases between their ends. CDR1 and CDR2, looked up from the germline V gene (reference sequence), are GTSNPN and SVGIG.

The paper's findings and limits, for the study overall: Compared with non-shared clonotypes, clonotypes shared by all four sorted-subset donors had higher generation probabilities. Sharing across a handful of donors was observed for around 5% of naive CD4, 3% to 3.5% of naive CD8, about 2.3% of memory CD4, and around 0.44% of memory CD8 clonotypes. Sampling was restricted to blood, and TCR repertoires in tissue are likely to differ from TCR repertoires in blood. Incomplete sequencing was indicated by rarefaction of sorted-subset datasets, despite the large sequencing depth. Pairwise subsampling led to the expectation that sequencing depth would affect the degree of clonotype sharing among donors. Larger estimated clonotype richness was generally found for naive subsets than for memory subsets. Because the study included only a small number of donors, the genetic and exposure-history diversity represented was limited.

The TCR was taken from a man under 40 in good health. Input material: memory CD4+ T cells sorted from blood. In light of the paper, this sample's cell subset or site label describes: CD45RA-negative fraction. This chain joins TRBV30 to TRBJ1-6, with the D segment identity uncertain. The sequenced DNA: TGTGCCTGGAGCGAACAGACTAATTCACCCCTCCACTTT. Translated, this gives CAWSEQTNSPLHF.